This entry is about one TCR beta chain. Its antigen is not known. These data belong to a study of cytomegalovirus exposure and HLA in healthy donors. The PCR had 60 Vbeta and 13 Jbeta primers. Sequencing used immunoSEQ multiplex PCR; TCRdb keeps in-frame clones, though not all of them. This repertoire shows some 200,000 clones, approximately 80% found once; its top ten account for approximately 0.22%. Overall study findings and caveats: In a later analysis, donors in an Asian-associated ancestry cluster reportedly had fewer N-insertions in productive TCRs than the cohort mean. Most subjects' HLA-A and HLA-B alleles were reportedly predicted from TCR beta sequences.

The CDR3 runs to 14 residues. Looked up from germline, CDR1 is SGHRS and CDR2 is YFSETQ. Trimming took 2 bases from V and 2 from J, leaving 8 bases between them. The genes are TRBV5-1 and TRBJ2-1; D ambiguous. Sequenced material: PBMCs. The clonotype comes from a girl aged 2-15 years in good health and CMV-seronegative. CDR3 region: CASSLDKTYNEQFF. In DNA form, the CDR3 reads TGCGCCAGCAGCTTAGACAAGACCTACAATGAGCAGTTCTTC.